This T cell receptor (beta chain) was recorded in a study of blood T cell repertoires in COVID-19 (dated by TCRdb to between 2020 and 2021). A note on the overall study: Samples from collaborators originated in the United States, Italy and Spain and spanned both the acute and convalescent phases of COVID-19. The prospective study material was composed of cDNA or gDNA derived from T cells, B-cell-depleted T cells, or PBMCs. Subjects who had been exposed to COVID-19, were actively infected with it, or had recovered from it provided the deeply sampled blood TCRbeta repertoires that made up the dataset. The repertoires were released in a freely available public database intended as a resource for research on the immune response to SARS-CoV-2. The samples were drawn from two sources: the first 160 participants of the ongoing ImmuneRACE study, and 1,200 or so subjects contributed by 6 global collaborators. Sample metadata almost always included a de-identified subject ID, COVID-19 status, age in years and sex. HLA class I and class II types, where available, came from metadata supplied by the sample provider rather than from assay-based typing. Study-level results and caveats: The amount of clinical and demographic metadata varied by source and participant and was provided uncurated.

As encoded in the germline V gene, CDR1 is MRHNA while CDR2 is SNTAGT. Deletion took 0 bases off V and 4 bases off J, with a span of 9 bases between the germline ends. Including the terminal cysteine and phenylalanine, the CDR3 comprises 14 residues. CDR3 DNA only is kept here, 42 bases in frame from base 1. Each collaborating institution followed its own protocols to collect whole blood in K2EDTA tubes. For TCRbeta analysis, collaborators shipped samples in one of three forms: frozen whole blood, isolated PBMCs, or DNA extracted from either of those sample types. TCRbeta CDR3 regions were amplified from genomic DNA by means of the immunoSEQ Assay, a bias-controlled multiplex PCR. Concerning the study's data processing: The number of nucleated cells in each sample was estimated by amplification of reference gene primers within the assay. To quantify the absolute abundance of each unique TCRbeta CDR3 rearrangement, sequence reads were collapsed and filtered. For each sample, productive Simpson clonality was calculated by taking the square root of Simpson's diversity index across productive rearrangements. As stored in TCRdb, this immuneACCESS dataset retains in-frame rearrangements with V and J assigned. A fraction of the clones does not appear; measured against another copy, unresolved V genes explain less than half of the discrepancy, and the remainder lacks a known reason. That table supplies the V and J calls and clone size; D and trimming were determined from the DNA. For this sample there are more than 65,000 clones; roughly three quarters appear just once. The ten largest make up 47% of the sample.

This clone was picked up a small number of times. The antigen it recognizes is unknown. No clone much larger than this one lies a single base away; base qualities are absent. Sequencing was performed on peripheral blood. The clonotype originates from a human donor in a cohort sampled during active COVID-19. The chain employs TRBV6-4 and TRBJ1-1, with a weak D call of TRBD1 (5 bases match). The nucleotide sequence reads TGTGCCAGCAGTGACTCAGGGGAGGGCACTGAAGCTTTCTTT. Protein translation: CASSDSGEGTEAFF.